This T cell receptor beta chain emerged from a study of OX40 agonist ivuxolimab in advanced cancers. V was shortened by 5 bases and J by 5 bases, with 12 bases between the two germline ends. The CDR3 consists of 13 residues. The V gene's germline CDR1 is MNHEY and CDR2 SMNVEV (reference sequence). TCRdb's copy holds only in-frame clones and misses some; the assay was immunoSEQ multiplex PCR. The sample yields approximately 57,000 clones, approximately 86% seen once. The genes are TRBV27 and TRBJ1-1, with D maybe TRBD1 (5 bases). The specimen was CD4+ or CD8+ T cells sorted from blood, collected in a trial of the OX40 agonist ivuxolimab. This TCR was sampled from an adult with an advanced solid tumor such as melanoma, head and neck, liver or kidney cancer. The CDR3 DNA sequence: TGTGCCAGCAGTATCGGAAGGGGAACTGAAGCTTTCTTT. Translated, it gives CASSIGRGTEAFF.